This TCR beta chain was observed in a study of blood T cells in healthy people across ages. The sample, roughly 9.1 milliliters of peripheral blood, was drawn from each donor. CDR3 size: 12 residues. CDR1 and CDR2 (germline): LGHDT, YNNKEL (reference sequence). A second PCR, run for about 7 to 11 cycles, used a sample-barcoded 5' primer plus a J-beta primer mix. Using its own MiXCR run on the 5' RACE reads, TCRdb lists one record per CDR3 protein. The table has about a million distinct CDR3 sequences, 51% seen once. Sequenced input: blood. The clonotype originates from a woman between 55 and 75 years old in good health. The V and J genes are TRBV3-1 and TRBJ2-5, with no clear D. The DNA end lines up better with TRBJ2-7; the J call may be wrong. The CDR3 DNA follows: TGTGCCAGCAGCCAAGAAAAATACGAGCAGTACTTC. Protein product: CASSQEKYEQYF.